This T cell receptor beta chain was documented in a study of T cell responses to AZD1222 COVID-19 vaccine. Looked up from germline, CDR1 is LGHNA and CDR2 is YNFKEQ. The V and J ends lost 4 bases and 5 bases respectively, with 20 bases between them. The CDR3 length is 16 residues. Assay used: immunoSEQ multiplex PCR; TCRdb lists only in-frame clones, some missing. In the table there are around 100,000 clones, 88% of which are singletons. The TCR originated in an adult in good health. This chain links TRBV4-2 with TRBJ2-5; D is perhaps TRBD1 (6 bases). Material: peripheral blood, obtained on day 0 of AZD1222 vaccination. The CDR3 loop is CASSPFTQGSGETQYF. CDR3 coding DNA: TGTGCCAGCAGCCCATTTACACAGGGATCGGGGGAGACCCAGTACTTC.